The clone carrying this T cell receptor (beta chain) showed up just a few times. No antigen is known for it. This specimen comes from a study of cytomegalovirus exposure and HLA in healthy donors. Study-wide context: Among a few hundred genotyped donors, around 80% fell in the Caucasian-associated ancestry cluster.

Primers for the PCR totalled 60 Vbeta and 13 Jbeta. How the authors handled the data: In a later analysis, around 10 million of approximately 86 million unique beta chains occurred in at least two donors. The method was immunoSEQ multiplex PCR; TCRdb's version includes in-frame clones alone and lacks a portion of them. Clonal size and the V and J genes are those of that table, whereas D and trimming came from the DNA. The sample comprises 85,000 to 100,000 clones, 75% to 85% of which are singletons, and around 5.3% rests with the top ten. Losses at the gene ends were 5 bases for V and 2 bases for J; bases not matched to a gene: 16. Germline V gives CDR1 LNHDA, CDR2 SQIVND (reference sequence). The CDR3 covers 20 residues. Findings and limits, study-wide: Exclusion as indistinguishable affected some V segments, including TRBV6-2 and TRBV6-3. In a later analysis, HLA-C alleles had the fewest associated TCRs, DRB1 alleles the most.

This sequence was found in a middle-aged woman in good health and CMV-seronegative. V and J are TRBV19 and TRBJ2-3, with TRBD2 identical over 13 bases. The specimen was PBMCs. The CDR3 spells CASSPFPTSGGARVTDTQYF. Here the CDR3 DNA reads TGTGCCAGTAGTCCATTCCCCACTAGCGGGGGGGCGCGAGTCACAGATACGCAGTATTTT.